The rows below give T cell receptor beta chains drawn from one sample of a study of control samples from healthy donors and cancer patients. TCRdb keeps only in-frame clones here, not all; method: immunoSEQ multiplex PCR. The sample lists around 52,000 clones, approximately 89% occurring once. The sequencing input was PBMCs. These receptors were taken from a man aged 30 to 45 with colorectal cancer. Both conserved end residues are part of each CDR3. The D gene is left open where the match is weak. Expanded clones are given a class, and other clones once, few, many or no size at all.

d_call j_call v_call clone_size cdr3_aa cdr3_nt
TRBD1 TRBJ1-5 TRBV28 . CASSSPPDRESQHF TGTGCCAGCAGTTCCCCCCCCGACAGGGAGTCCCAGCATTTT
. TRBJ1-1 TRBV6-5 . CASSYSGKGNTEAFF TGTGCCAGCAGTTACTCCGGGAAAGGGAACACTGAAGCTTTCTTT
. TRBJ2-2 TRBV18 . CASSPVKDGELFF TGTGCCAGCTCACCAGTTAAGGATGGGGAGCTGTTTTTT
TRBD1 TRBJ1-4 TRBV9 . CASSLRDRANEKLFF TGTGCCAGCAGCTTACGGGACAGGGCTAATGAAAAACTGTTTTTT
TRBD1 TRBJ2-4 TRBV19 once CASSTGTGQIAKNIQYF TGTGCCAGTAGTACCGGGACAGGTCAAATAGCCAAAAACATTCAGTACTTC
TRBD1 TRBJ1-2 TRBV5-4 . CASSSGSGTGPPYGYTF TGTGCCAGCAGCTCCGGCTCCGGGACAGGGCCCCCTTATGGCTACACCTTC
. TRBJ1-4 TRBV4-1 . CASSQERGRQNEKLFF TGCGCCAGCAGCCAAGAAAGGGGCAGGCAGAATGAAAAACTGTTTTTT
TRBD2 TRBJ2-1 TRBV29-1 . CSVVGTSVFNEQFF TGCAGCGTTGTGGGGACTAGCGTATTTAATGAGCAGTTCTTC
. TRBJ1-2 TRBV9 . CASSRGQGDYGYTF TGTGCCAGCAGCAGAGGCCAGGGTGACTATGGCTACACCTTC
. TRBJ2-5 TRBV14 once CASSQVSQGWETQYF TGTGCCAGCAGCCAAGTCTCGCAGGGGTGGGAGACCCAGTACTTC
TRBD2 TRBJ2-1 TRBV9 . CASSVSGGDTYNEQFF TGTGCCAGCAGCGTTAGCGGGGGGGATACTTACAATGAGCAGTTCTTC
TRBD1 TRBJ1-2 TRBV5-4 . CASSLSGGGYGYTF TGTGCCAGCAGCTTATCAGGGGGCGGCTATGGCTACACCTTC
. TRBJ2-7 TRBV7-2 few CASSLGGVNYEQYF TGTGCCAGCAGCTTAGGAGGGGTCAACTACGAGCAGTACTTC
. TRBJ2-3 TRBV7-9 once CASSPVSGADTQYF TGTGCCAGCAGCCCAGTTAGTGGGGCAGATACGCAGTATTTT
. TRBJ2-6 TRBV12-3/TRBV12-4 . CASRNSGANVLTF TGTGCCAGCAGAAATTCTGGGGCCAACGTCCTGACTTTC
. TRBJ1-3 TRBV5-1 . CASSETGEPIYF TGCGCCAGCAGTGAGACCGGGGAACCCATATATTTT
. TRBJ2-3 TRBV29-1 . CSVALTGALTDTQYF TGCAGCGTAGCCCTTACGGGAGCACTGACAGATACGCAGTATTTT
TRBD1 TRBJ2-4 TRBV3-1/TRBV3-2 . CASSQRQPGGIQYF TGTGCCAGCAGCCAAAGACAGCCAGGGGGCATTCAGTACTTC
TRBD1 TRBJ1-1 TRBV29-1 . CSIRGGPVNTEAFF TGCAGCATTCGAGGGGGCCCTGTGAACACTGAAGCTTTCTTT
. TRBJ2-5 TRBV19 . CASSIGGNNQETQYF TGTGCCAGTAGTATAGGTGGGAACAACCAAGAGACCCAGTACTTC
TRBD1 TRBJ2-1 TRBV19 . CASSRGTGGLSDEQFF TGTGCCAGTAGTAGAGGGACAGGGGGATTAAGCGATGAGCAGTTCTTC
. TRBJ1-5 TRBV18 . CASSQGGAYSNQPQHF TGTGCCAGCTCCCAAGGGGGAGCTTATAGCAATCAGCCCCAGCATTTT
. TRBJ2-2 TRBV10-1 once CASSAHTPNTGELFF TGCGCCAGCAGTGCCCACACACCGAACACCGGGGAGCTGTTTTTT
. TRBJ2-1 TRBV20-1 . CSARTYNEQFF TGCAGTGCTCGGACTTACAATGAGCAGTTCTTC
. TRBJ1-3 TRBV3-1/TRBV3-2 . CASSQRYGSSGNTIYF TGTGCCAGCAGCCAACGATACGGGAGCTCTGGAAACACCATATATTTT
. TRBJ2-1 TRBV7-9 . CASSWIPNEQFF TGTGCCAGCAGCTGGATCCCCAATGAGCAGTTCTTC
. TRBJ1-2 TRBV4-2 . CASSQEGRANYGYTF TGTGCCAGCAGCCAGGAGGGTAGGGCGAACTATGGCTACACCTTC
TRBD1 TRBJ2-2 TRBV10-2 . CASSVGTALSLLNTGELFF TGCGCCAGCAGTGTCGGGACAGCCCTGAGTCTCCTGAACACCGGGGAGCTGTTTTTT
. TRBJ2-3 TRBV2 . CASKEESTDTQYF TGTGCCAGTAAGGAGGAAAGCACGGATACGCAGTATTTT
TRBD1 TRBJ1-2 TRBV20-1 . CSASHTGTGGASGYTF TGCAGTGCTAGTCATACCGGGACAGGGGGCGCGTCTGGCTACACCTTC
. TRBJ2-1 TRBV5-1 . CASSLVGGNEQFF TGCGCCAGCAGCTTGGTAGGGGGGAATGAGCAGTTCTTC
. TRBJ1-4 TRBV6-5 . CASSYRRGRAGEKLFF TGTGCCAGCAGTTACCGGAGAGGCCGAGCCGGTGAAAAACTGTTTTTT
TRBD1 TRBJ1-1 TRBV19 . CASRVTQGAMGTEAFF TGTGCCAGTAGAGTGACCCAGGGGGCTATGGGCACTGAAGCTTTCTTT
. TRBJ2-7 TRBV7-9 . CASSLNTFYEQYF TGTGCCAGCAGCTTAAACACTTTCTACGAGCAGTACTTC
. TRBJ1-5 TRBV4-3 . CASSQDRAAHQPQHF TGCGCCAGCAGCCAAGATCGGGCGGCTCATCAGCCCCAGCATTTT
TRBD1 TRBJ1-2 TRBV9 once CASSVEGTGTNYGYTF TGTGCCAGCAGCGTAGAGGGGACAGGGACGAACTATGGCTACACCTTC
. TRBJ1-2 TRBV6-2/TRBV6-3 . CASSQMTALFYGYTF TGTGCCAGCAGCCAAATGACAGCTTTGTTCTATGGCTACACCTTC
. TRBJ2-7 TRBV6-9 . CASSSDGRRPYEQYF TGTGCCAGCAGTTCTGACGGAAGGCGCCCCTACGAGCAGTACTTC
. TRBJ2-3 TRBV5-4 . CASSSSLAGDTQYF TGTGCCAGCAGTTCCTCACTAGCAGGAGATACGCAGTATTTT
. TRBJ1-5 TRBV4-3 . CASSPSGSGQPQHF TGCGCCAGCAGCCCCTCAGGGAGCGGTCAGCCCCAGCATTTT
. TRBJ2-3 TRBV5-4 . CASSPKTTTDTQYF TGTGCCAGCAGCCCAAAAACCACCACAGATACGCAGTATTTT
. TRBJ2-2 TRBV10-2 . CASSESHLHGNTGELFF TGCGCCAGCAGTGAGTCCCACCTTCACGGGAACACCGGGGAGCTGTTTTTT
TRBD1 TRBJ1-3 TRBV30 . CAWSRTGMLGSGNTIYF TGTGCCTGGAGTAGGACAGGGATGTTGGGCTCTGGAAACACCATATATTTT
. TRBJ1-2 TRBV12-3/TRBV12-4 . CASSLTGYYGYTF TGTGCCAGCAGTTTAACGGGTTACTATGGCTACACCTTC
. TRBJ1-2 TRBV7-2 . CASSLEAGANYGYTF TGTGCCAGCAGCTTAGAGGCTGGGGCTAACTATGGCTACACCTTC
. TRBJ1-3 TRBV19 . CASAVRDVGNTIYF TGTGCCAGCGCCGTCCGGGACGTTGGAAACACCATATATTTT
. TRBJ2-2 TRBV27 . CASSLNGGELFF TGTGCCAGCAGTTTAAACGGCGGGGAGCTGTTTTTT
. TRBJ2-5 TRBV19 . CASSIDQEETQYF TGTGCCAGTAGTATTGACCAGGAGGAGACCCAGTACTTC
. TRBJ1-6 TRBV5-4 few CASSGINSPLHF TGTGCCAGCAGTGGTATTAATTCACCCCTCCACTTT
TRBD2 TRBJ2-3 TRBV5-1 . CASTLAGGSTDTQYF TGCGCCAGCACTCTAGCGGGGGGTAGCACAGATACGCAGTATTTT